The subject of this entry is one T cell receptor beta chain. Its antigen remains unidentified. The V and J ends lost 0 bases and 2 bases, in that order; junction bases with no gene match: 4. The CDR3 consists of 17 residues. Germline CDR1 is MGHRA and CDR2 is YSYEKL. The record originates from a study of shared clonotypes between healthy human individuals. The study, taken as a whole, reports: For naive CD4 cells, roughly 4.6% of clonotypes were shared across a handful of donors. Rarefaction demonstrated incomplete sorted-subset sequencing despite large depth.

Naive CD4+ cells were CD45RA-selected; the remaining cells were memory. Assay execution took place at the deep level. The protocol was immunoSEQ multiplex PCR, while the TCRdb copy is restricted to in-frame clones and leaves out a portion. The repertoire has about 2.4 million clones, 93% of them found once; the top ten carry around 0.37%. The chain links TRBV4-1 to TRBJ2-5; 12 nucleotides agree with TRBD2. Sequences were obtained from naive CD4+ T cells from PBMCs. Sample subset: CD45RA+ positively selected. The origin of this receptor is a man between 18 and 29 years old in good health. Some clones in this sample may be carry-over from other donors' samples. CDR3 residues: CASSQDRTSGVQETQYF. As DNA, the CDR3 is TGCGCCAGCAGCCAAGACCGGACTAGCGGGGTTCAAGAGACCCAGTACTTC.